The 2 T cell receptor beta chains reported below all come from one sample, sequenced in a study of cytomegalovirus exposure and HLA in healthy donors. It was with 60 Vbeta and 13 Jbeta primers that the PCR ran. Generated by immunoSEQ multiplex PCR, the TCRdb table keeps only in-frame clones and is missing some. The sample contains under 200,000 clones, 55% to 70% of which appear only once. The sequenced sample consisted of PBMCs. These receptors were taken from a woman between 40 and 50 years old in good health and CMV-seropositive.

The CDR3 bases are TGTGCCAGCAGCTCCGGACAGGGAGACACTGAAGCTTTCTTT. Its protein is CASSSGQGDTEAFF. The chain is built from TRBV11-3 and TRBJ1-1, with 8 bases fitting TRBD1. The ends lost 4 bases at V and 3 bases at J; junction bases unmatched: 4. This CDR3 contains 14 residues. CDR1 and CDR2 from the germline V gene are SGHNT and YENEEA.

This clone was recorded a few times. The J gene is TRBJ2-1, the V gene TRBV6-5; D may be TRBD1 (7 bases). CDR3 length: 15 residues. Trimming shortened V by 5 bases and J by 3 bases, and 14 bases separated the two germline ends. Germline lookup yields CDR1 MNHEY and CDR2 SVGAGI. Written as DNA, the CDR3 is TGTGCCAGCAGTAGAGCGCGGGACAGCTACAATGAGCAGTTCTTC. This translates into CASSRARDSYNEQFF.